Each of the 16 T cell receptor beta chains below was sequenced from the same sample in a study of shared clonotypes between healthy human individuals. Assay: immunoSEQ multiplex PCR; the TCRdb copy retains only in-frame clones and omits some. Of 950,000 to 1,100,000 clones in the sample, approximately 76% were seen once. Sequenced input: memory CD4+ T cells sorted from blood. Subset described: CD45RA-negative fraction. These TCRs come from a man between 18 and 35 years old in good health.

The genes are TRBV5-6 and TRBJ2-7; 8 positions agree with TRBD1. The CDR3 length is 15 residues. The V and J ends lost 4 bases and 6 bases, in that order; junction bases with no gene match: 12. Germline assignment: CDR1 SGHDT and CDR2 YYEEEE. The CDR3: CASSQSRQGLREQYF. The CDR3 bases are TGTGCCAGCAGCCAGTCCCGACAGGGGCTGCGCGAGCAGTACTTC. Complete variable domain (other parts from reference TRBV5-6 and TRBJ2-7): DAGVTQSPTHLIKTRGQQVTLRCSPKSGHDTVSWYQQALGQGPQFIFQYYEEEERQRGNFPDRFSGHQFPNYSSELNVNALLLGDSALYLCASSQSRQGLREQYFGPGTRLTVT.

The rearrangement joins TRBV5-1 to TRBJ1-3, with a possible D match to TRBD1 (6 bases). V lost 4 bases to trimming and J lost 1 base, with 9 bases between them. The V gene's germline CDR1 is SGHRS and CDR2 YFSETQ. The CDR3 is made up of 14 amino acids. The CDR3 loop reads CASSPGQSGNTIYF. CDR3 sequence (DNA): TGCGCCAGCAGCCCGGGACAATCTGGAAACACCATATATTTT.

This clone was counted once. This sequence joins TRBV18 and TRBJ1-1, with a possible D match to TRBD1 (5 bases). The V gene lost 2 bases and the J gene lost 1 base, with 11 bases spanning the gap. Germline V CDR1 and CDR2: KGHSH, LQKENI. This CDR3 contains 15 residues. The CDR3 is CASSPLSGKNTEAFF. The CDR3 bases are TGTGCCAGCTCACCATTATCAGGGAAGAACACTGAAGCTTTCTTT. Complete variable domain (other parts from reference TRBV18 and TRBJ1-1): NAGVMQNPRHLVRRRGQEARLRCSPMKGHSHVYWYRQLPEEGLKFMVYLQKENIIDESGMPKERFSAEFPKEGPSILRIQQVVRGDSAAYFCASSPLSGKNTEAFFGQGTRLTVV.

The chain combines TRBV19 with TRBJ2-5, with TRBD2 matching 11 bases. V lost 3 bases and J lost 4; bases outside the gene matches: 4. Germline-derived CDR1 and CDR2 are LNHDA and SQIVND (reference sequence). This CDR3 has 15 amino acids. CDR3 amino acids: CASSMITSGRETQYF. The DNA for the CDR3 is TGTGCCAGTAGTATGATAACTAGCGGGAGAGAGACCCAGTACTTC.

A note on this clone: This same CDR3 is encoded by further DNA sequences in the sample. The chain is built from TRBV7-2 and TRBJ2-3; 7 nucleotides match TRBD2. The germline CDR1 and CDR2 sequences are SGHTA and FQGNSA. CDR3 length: 14 residues. Trimming at V came to 0 bases and at J to 4 bases, leaving 1 base not matched to a gene. CDR3 protein: CASSLAGGADTQYF. In nucleotides, the CDR3 is TGTGCCAGCAGCTTAGCGGGAGGGGCAGATACGCAGTATTTT. The full variable domain, completed using reference TRBV7-2 and TRBJ2-3, is GAGVSQSPSNKVTEKGKDVELRCDPISGHTALYWYRQSLGQGLEFLIYFQGNSAPDKSGLPSDRFSAERTGGSVSTLTIQRTQQEDSAVYLCASSLAGGADTQYFGPGTRLTVL.

This clone was seen a handful of times. Here the CDR3 reads CAIRDLGGVYNEQFF. The CDR3 nucleotides read TGTGCCATCAGGGACTTAGGTGGCGTATACAATGAGCAGTTCTTC. The chain has TRBV10-3 and TRBJ2-1; D might be TRBD2 (5 bases). This CDR3 spans 15 amino acids. Trimming pared 6 bases from V and 4 bases from J, leaving 16 bases between. Germline assignment: CDR1 ENHRY and CDR2 SYGVKD.

The chain is built from TRBV5-1 and TRBJ1-3; D unresolved. Germline CDR1 and CDR2: SGHRS and YFSETQ. This CDR3 is built from 17 residues. V shed 0 bases and J shed 4 bases, with 17 bases lying between them. CDR3 DNA sequence: TGCGCCAGCAGCTTGGTTGGGAGAGTAAGCCCAGGAAACACCATATATTTT. Translated, it gives CASSLVGRVSPGNTIYF.

The chain couples TRBV5-4 to TRBJ1-4; TRBD1 is a possible D gene (5 bases). The V gene lost 1 base and the J gene lost 5 bases, with 9 bases spanning the gap. The CDR3 sequence is 14 residues long. Germline lookup yields CDR1 SGHNT and CDR2 YYREEE (reference sequence). The CDR3 DNA reads as TGTGCCAGCAGCTTGCGGGGGTCGAATGAAAAACTGTTTTTT. Protein product: CASSLRGSNEKLFF. Full variable domain (missing parts from reference TRBV5-4 and TRBJ1-4): ETGVTQSPTHLIKTRGQQVTLRCSSQSGHNTVSWYQQALGQGPQFIFQYYREEENGRGNFPPRFSGLQFPNYSSELNVNALELDDSALYLCASSLRGSNEKLFFGSGTQLSVL.

This clone showed up just once. V gene TRBV5-4 combines with J gene TRBJ2-3; tentative D call: TRBD2 (5 bases). Germline V CDR1 and CDR2: SGHNT, YYREEE (reference sequence). This CDR3 spans 13 amino acids. V was pared by 3 bases and J by 5 bases, with 10 bases between. The CDR3, as DNA: TGTGCCAGCAGCTACAGCGGCGGAGATACGCAGTATTTT. It codes for CASSYSGGDTQYF.

The chain employs TRBV7-6 and TRBJ1-1; weak D call: TRBD1 (5 bases). The CDR3 consists of 14 residues. The germline gives CDR1 SGHVS, CDR2 FNYEAQ. V was shortened by 5 bases and J by 2 bases, with 12 bases between the two germline ends. The CDR3: CASSPQEVNTEAFF. The CDR3 coding sequence is TGTGCCAGCAGCCCACAGGAGGTTAACACTGAAGCTTTCTTT. The variable domain in full, completed from reference TRBV7-6 and TRBJ1-1, reads GAGVSQSPRYKVTKRGQDVALRCDPISGHVSLYWYRQALGQGPEFLTYFNYEAQQDKSGLPNDRFSAERPEGSISTLTIQRTEQRDSAMYRCASSPQEVNTEAFFGQGTRLTVV.

The chain has TRBV18 and TRBJ2-1; TRBD2 aligns across 7 bases. The length of the CDR3 is 16 residues. Germline loops: CDR1 KGHSH, CDR2 LQKENI. Trimming cost V 3 bases and J 1 base; bases outside gene matches: 6. The CDR3 here is CASSPRTSSSYNEQFF. The CDR3 nucleotides are TGTGCCAGCTCACCGCGGACTAGTTCGTCCTACAATGAGCAGTTCTTC.

Note on this clone: The same CDR3 arises from other DNA sequences in this sample as well. The CDR3 region has the DNA TGTGCCAGCAGCGTTGGTGGCACAGATACGCAGTATTTT. Amino acid sequence: CASSVGGTDTQYF. This rearrangement joins TRBV9 to TRBJ2-3, with unresolved D. The V end lost 2 bases, the J end lost 1 base, and 5 bases lay between the germline ends. CDR3 size: 13 residues. Germline CDR1 is SGDLS and CDR2 is YYNGEE. Full variable domain (missing parts from reference TRBV9 and TRBJ2-3): DSGVTQTPKHLITATGQRVTLRCSPRSGDLSVYWYQQSLDQGLQFLIQYYNGEERAKGNILERFSAQQFPDLHSELNLSSLELGDSALYFCASSVGGTDTQYFGPGTRLTVL.

The rearrangement joins TRBV7-2 to TRBJ2-3; D might be TRBD2 (6 bases). CDR1 is SGHTA and CDR2 is FQGNSA in the germline V gene. The CDR3 runs to 15 residues. With 2 bases removed from V and 1 base from J, the gap between germline ends came to 10 bases. Here the CDR3 DNA reads TGTGCCAGCAGCTTAAGCGCTAGCGGCACAGATACGCAGTATTTT. It yields the protein CASSLSASGTDTQYF. The entire variable domain, with the rest obtained from reference TRBV7-2 and TRBJ2-3, is as follows: GAGVSQSPSNKVTEKGKDVELRCDPISGHTALYWYRQSLGQGLEFLIYFQGNSAPDKSGLPSDRFSAERTGGSVSTLTIQRTQQEDSAVYLCASSLSASGTDTQYFGPGTRLTVL.

This chain connects TRBV5-1 to TRBJ1-4; D uncertain. Trimming removed 7 bases at V and 3 bases at J, with 10 bases between. CDR3 size: 13 residues. The germline CDR1 and CDR2 sequences are SGHRS and YFSETQ. CDR3 DNA sequence: TGCGCCAGCCGGGCAGACCCTAATGAAAAACTGTTTTTT. Its translation is CASRADPNEKLFF.

This clone is a singleton in its sample. The chain has TRBV6-5 and TRBJ1-2; 10 bases match TRBD1. CDR1 is MNHEY, CDR2 SVGAGI, per germline. The CDR3 loop spans 14 amino acids. Trimming took 2 bases from V and 8 from J; bases not matched to a gene: 5. The DNA of the CDR3 is TGTGCCAGCAGTTACCGGGGACAGGGGAACGGCTACACCTTC. It codes for CASSYRGQGNGYTF.

The genes are TRBV5-1 and TRBJ1-1; no definite D call. V was clipped by 5 bases and J by 4 bases, with 15 bases between them. In germline, CDR1 is SGHRS, CDR2 YFSETQ. CDR3 length equals 14 residues. CDR3 nucleotides: TGCGCCAGCAGTTCTACTACCAGCGGCACTGAAGCTTTCTTT. Its translation is CASSSTTSGTEAFF. Complete variable domain (other parts from reference TRBV5-1 and TRBJ1-1): KAGVTQTPRYLIKTRGQQVTLSCSPISGHRSVSWYQQTPGQGLQFLFEYFSETQRNKGNFPGRFSGRQFSNSRSEMNVSTLELGDSALYLCASSSTTSGTEAFFGQGTRLTVV.